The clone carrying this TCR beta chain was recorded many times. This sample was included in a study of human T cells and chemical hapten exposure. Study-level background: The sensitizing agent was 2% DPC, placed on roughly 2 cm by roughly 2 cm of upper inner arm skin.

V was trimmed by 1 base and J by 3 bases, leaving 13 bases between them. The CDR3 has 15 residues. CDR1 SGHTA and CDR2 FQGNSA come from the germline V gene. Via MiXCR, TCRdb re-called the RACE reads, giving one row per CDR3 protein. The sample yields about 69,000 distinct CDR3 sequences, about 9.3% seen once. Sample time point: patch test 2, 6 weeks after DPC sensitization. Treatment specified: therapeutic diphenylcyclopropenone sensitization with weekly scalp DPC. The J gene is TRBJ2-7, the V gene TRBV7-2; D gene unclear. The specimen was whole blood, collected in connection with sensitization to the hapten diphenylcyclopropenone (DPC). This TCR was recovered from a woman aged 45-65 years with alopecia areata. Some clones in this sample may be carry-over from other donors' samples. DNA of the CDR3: TGTGCCAGCAGCTTAGAATTAGGGCAATTCTACGAGCAGTACTTC. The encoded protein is CASSLELGQFYEQYF.